The 14 T cell receptor beta chains in this list originate from one sample, sequenced in a study of cytomegalovirus exposure and HLA in healthy donors. TCRdb's table, derived via immunoSEQ multiplex PCR, lists solely in-frame clones and lacks some. The sample records about 150,000 clones, more than 70% being singletons. Sequencing used PBMCs. These receptors were taken from a human donor in good health.

V usage is TRBV6-1 and J usage is TRBJ1-5; TRBD1 matches at 7 bases. Trimming cost V 7 bases and J 0 bases; bases outside gene matches: 3. This CDR3 contains 14 residues. Germline lookup yields CDR1 MNHNS and CDR2 SASEGT. The CDR3 loop reads CASKEGASNQPQHF. The CDR3 coding sequence is TGTGCCAGCAAAGAGGGGGCTAGCAATCAGCCCCAGCATTTT.

This clone was counted between two and nine times. This chain joins TRBV19 and TRBJ1-5; D perhaps matches TRBD1 (5 bases). This CDR3 region has 16 residues. The germline CDR1 and CDR2 sequences are LNHDA and SQIVND (reference sequence). V gave up 1 base and J gave up 3 bases, with 13 bases separating them. CDR3 amino acids: CASSIGAGRFNQPQHF. The CDR3 nucleotides read TGTGCCAGTAGTATAGGGGCAGGGCGATTCAATCAGCCCCAGCATTTT.

The J gene is TRBJ2-7, the V gene TRBV29-1, with 13 bases aligning to TRBD2. The CDR3 contains 14 residues. With V trimmed by 2 bases and J by 4 bases, 2 bases remained unmatched. Germline V gene lookup returns CDR1 SQVTM and CDR2 ANQGSEA. CDR3 loop: CSVERTSGSYEQYF. DNA of the CDR3: TGCAGCGTTGAAAGGACTAGCGGGAGTTACGAGCAGTACTTC.

The chain is built from TRBV29-1 and TRBJ2-2; no definite D call. This CDR3 region has 15 residues. The V gene's germline CDR1 is SQVTM and CDR2 ANQGSEA. The V end lost 2 bases, the J end lost 3 bases, and 13 bases lay between the germline ends. CDR3 protein: CSVEKWKGDTGELFF. In DNA form, the CDR3 reads TGCAGCGTTGAAAAATGGAAAGGAGACACCGGGGAGCTGTTTTTT.

J is TRBJ2-1 and V is TRBV10-3; D is uncertain. Germline CDR1 is ENHRY and CDR2 is SYGVKD. The germline V and J ends were trimmed by 7 bases and 9 bases, with 16 bases remaining between them. The CDR3 sequence is 13 residues long. The CDR3 coding sequence is TGTGCCATCAAGGCCCTAGTCGTTGGTGAGCAGTTCTTC. Protein: CAIKALVVGEQFF.

The V gene is TRBV5-1, the J gene TRBJ2-4, with D maybe TRBD1 (6 bases). Germline CDR1 and CDR2: SGHRS and YFSETQ. Trimming took off 8 bases at V and 5 bases at J, with 11 bases between the two ends. The CDR3 is made up of 12 amino acids. The CDR3 nucleotides are TGCGCCAGTCAGAACAGGGAAAACATTCAGTACTTC. The encoded protein is CASQNRENIQYF.

The CDR3 sequence: CASGSYRGDTQYF. CDR3 nucleotide sequence: TGTGCCAGCGGCTCCTACCGGGGGGATACGCAGTATTTT. The genes are TRBV7-3 and TRBJ2-3, with D possibly matching TRBD2 (6 bases). V was trimmed by 8 bases and J by 6 bases, leaving 15 bases between them. Germline V gene data show CDR1 as SGHTA and CDR2 as FQGTGA. CDR3 length: 13 residues.

The chain couples TRBV28 to TRBJ1-1, with no clear D. Deletions cut 5 bases from V and 0 bases from J, with 13 bases between. The CDR3 sequence is 15 residues long. In germline, CDR1 is MDHEN, CDR2 SYDVKM. The chain's CDR3 is CASSPQRALNTEAFF. The CDR3 DNA is TGTGCCAGCAGTCCCCAGAGGGCCCTGAACACTGAAGCTTTCTTT.

This clone occurred a few times. The rearrangement joins TRBV5-4 to TRBJ2-7, with D perhaps matching TRBD2 (5 bases). Germline V gives CDR1 SGHNT, CDR2 YYREEE (reference sequence). Trimming cost V 0 bases and J 4 bases, with 11 bases left between them. The CDR3 consists of 14 residues. CDR3 amino acids: CASSLGQTNYEQYF. CDR3 nucleotide sequence: TGTGCCAGCAGCTTGGGGCAGACTAATTACGAGCAGTACTTC.

DNA for the CDR3: TGTGCCAGCAGCCCCACGACCGAGAGACGGGGCGAGCAGTACTTC. The encoded protein is CASSPTTERRGEQYF. This chain uses TRBV7-9 with TRBJ2-7; D is possibly TRBD2 (5 bases). This CDR3 region has 15 residues. The V gene's germline CDR1 is SEHNR and CDR2 FQNEAQ (reference sequence). V was shortened by 5 bases and J by 6 bases, with 20 bases between the two germline ends. The full variable domain, its missing parts supplied by reference TRBV7-9 and TRBJ2-7, is DTGVSQNPRHKITKRGQNVTFRCDPISEHNRLYWYRQTLGQGPEFLTYFQNEAQLEKSRLLSDRFSAERPKGSFSTLEIQRTEQGDSAMYLCASSPTTERRGEQYFGPGTRLTVT.

The chain recombines TRBV21-1 with TRBJ1-5. TRBV21-1 is noted as a pseudogene. The CDR3 is 13 residues long. The CDR3 spells CASSPSPDQPQHF. CDR3 bases: TGTGCCAGCAGCCCTAGCCCCGATCAGCCCCAGCATTTT.

The V and J genes are TRBV5-1 and TRBJ1-3; D possibly corresponds to TRBD1 (5 bases). V was cut by 6 bases and J by 3 bases, with 16 bases left in between. The CDR3 runs 15 residues. CDR1 is SGHRS and CDR2 is YFSETQ in the germline V gene. The CDR3, as DNA: TGCGCCAGCACCCTGGGAGGAGGGGATGGAAACACCATATATTTT. Its translation is CASTLGGGDGNTIYF.

The chain links TRBV6-6 to TRBJ1-2; no definite D call. Germline V lookup: CDR1 MNHNY, CDR2 SVGAGI (reference sequence). The ends were cut back, 1 base at V and 8 bases at J, with 5 bases in the middle. The CDR3 contains 11 residues. In DNA form, the CDR3 reads TGTGCCAGCAGTTACTTGGAGGGCTACACCTTC. This codes for CASSYLEGYTF.

This chain joins TRBV30 and TRBJ2-1; 7 nucleotides line up with TRBD2. The CDR3 is 15 residues long. V trimming: 0 bases; J trimming: 0 bases; junction bases outside the gene matches: 2. CDR1 and CDR2 (germline): GTSNPN, SVGIG (reference sequence). The chain's CDR3 is CAWSVGGSSYNEQFF. The DNA of the CDR3 is TGTGCCTGGAGTGTGGGAGGGAGCTCCTACAATGAGCAGTTCTTC.